This TCR beta chain was observed in a study of blood T cell repertoires in COVID-19. TCRdb keeps only in-frame clones here, not all; method: immunoSEQ multiplex PCR. The sample yields over 450,000 clones, approximately 89% seen once. Trimming at V came to 4 bases and at J to 5 bases, leaving 4 bases not matched to a gene. This CDR3 contains 14 residues. CDR1 is SNHLY, CDR2 FYNNEI, per germline. This rearrangement joins TRBV2 to TRBJ2-7, with 11 bases aligning to TRBD2. The source is a man younger than 30 with COVID-19, enrolled during active disease. Specimen: peripheral blood. The DNA of the CDR3 is TGTGCCAGCAGTGGGGCGGGACTAGCGGACGAGCAGTACTTC. Protein product: CASSGAGLADEQYF. Full variable domain (missing parts from reference TRBV2 and TRBJ2-7): EPEVTQTPSHQVTQMGQEVILRCVPISNHLYFYWYRQILGQKVEFLVSFYNNEISEKSEIFDDQFSVERPDGSNFTLKIRSTKLEDSAMYFCASSGAGLADEQYFGPGTRLTVT.